This TCR beta chain derives from a study of radiotherapy plus CTLA-4 blockade in lung cancer. Findings and limits, study-wide: The authors reported that early blood T cell clone dynamics, with interferon-beta, best predicted response.

As regards this clone: Its antigen is unknown.

The repertoire was sequenced with immunoSEQ multiplex PCR; TCRdb's copy has only in-frame clones and lacks some. The table has some 46,000 clones, 60% to 80% seen once; the top ten hold over 2.5%. The V end was cut by 2 bases, the J end by 5 bases, with 18 bases between. The CDR3 has 17 amino acids. Germline V gene data show CDR1 as LGHNA and CDR2 as YSLEER. Patients in the study, people with chemo-refractory metastatic non-small-cell lung cancer, received focal radiation plus ipilimumab CTLA-4 blockade. The origin of this receptor is a human donor with non-small cell lung cancer whose response to radiotherapy plus ipilimumab could not be evaluated. The sequencing used peripheral blood, collected from a patient treated with radiotherapy plus ipilimumab. This sequence joins TRBV4-3 and TRBJ2-2, with TRBD2 as a possible D gene (5 bases). The CDR3 sequence is CASSQTNVRVGTGELFF. CDR3 in DNA: TGCGCCAGCAGCCAAACCAATGTGCGGGTTGGGACCGGGGAGCTGTTTTTT.